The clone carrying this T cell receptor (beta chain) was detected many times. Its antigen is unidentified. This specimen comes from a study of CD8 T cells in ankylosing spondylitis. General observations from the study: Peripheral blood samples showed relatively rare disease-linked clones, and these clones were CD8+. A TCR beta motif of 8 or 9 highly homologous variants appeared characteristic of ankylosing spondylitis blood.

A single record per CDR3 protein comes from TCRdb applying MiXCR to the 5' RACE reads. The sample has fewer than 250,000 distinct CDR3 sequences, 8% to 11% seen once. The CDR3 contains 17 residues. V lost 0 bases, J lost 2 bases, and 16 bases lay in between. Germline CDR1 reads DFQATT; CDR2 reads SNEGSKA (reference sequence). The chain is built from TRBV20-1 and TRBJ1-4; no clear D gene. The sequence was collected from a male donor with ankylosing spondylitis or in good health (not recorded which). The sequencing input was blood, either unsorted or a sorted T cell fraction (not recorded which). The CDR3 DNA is TGCAGTGCTAGAGATCGGGAAGGGATAGCGACTAATGAAAAACTGTTTTTT. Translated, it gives CSARDREGIATNEKLFF.